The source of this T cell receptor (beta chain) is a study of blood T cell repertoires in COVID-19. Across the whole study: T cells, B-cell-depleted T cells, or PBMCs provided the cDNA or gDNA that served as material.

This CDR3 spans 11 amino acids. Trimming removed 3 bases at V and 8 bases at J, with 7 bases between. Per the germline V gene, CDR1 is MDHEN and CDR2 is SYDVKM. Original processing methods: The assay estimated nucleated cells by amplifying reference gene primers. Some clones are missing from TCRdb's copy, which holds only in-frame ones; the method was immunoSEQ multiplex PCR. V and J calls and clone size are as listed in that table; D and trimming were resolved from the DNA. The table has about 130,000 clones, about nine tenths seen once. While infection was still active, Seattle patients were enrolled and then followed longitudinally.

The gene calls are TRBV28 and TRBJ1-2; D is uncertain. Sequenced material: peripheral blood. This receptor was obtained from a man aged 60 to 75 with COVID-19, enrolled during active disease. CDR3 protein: CASSFWQGYTF. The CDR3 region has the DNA TGTGCCAGCAGTTTTTGGCAGGGCTACACCTTC.